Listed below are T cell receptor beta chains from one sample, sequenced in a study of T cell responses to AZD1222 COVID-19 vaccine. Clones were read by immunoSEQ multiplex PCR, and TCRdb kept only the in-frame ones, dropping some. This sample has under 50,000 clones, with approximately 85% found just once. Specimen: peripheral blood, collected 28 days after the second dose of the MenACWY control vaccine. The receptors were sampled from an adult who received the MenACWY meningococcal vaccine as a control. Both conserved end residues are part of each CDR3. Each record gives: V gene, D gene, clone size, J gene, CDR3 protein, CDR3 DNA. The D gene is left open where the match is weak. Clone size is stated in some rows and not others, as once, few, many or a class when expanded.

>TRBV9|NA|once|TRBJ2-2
CASSVGAATGELFF
TGTGCCAGCAGCGTAGGAGCAGCCACCGGGGAGCTGTTTTTT
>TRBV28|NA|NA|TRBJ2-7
CASRLNTGRSYEQYF
TGTGCCAGCAGACTAAATACCGGGAGATCCTACGAGCAGTACTTC
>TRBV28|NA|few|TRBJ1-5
CASSLWLGNQPQHF
TGTGCCAGCAGTTTGTGGCTCGGCAATCAGCCCCAGCATTTT
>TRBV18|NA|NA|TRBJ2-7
CASSQGPEYEQYF
TGTGCCAGCTCACAGGGGCCGGAATACGAGCAGTACTTC
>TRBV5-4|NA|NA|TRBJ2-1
CASSLGTREGEQFF
TGTGCCAGCAGCTTGGGTACGAGGGAAGGTGAGCAGTTCTTC
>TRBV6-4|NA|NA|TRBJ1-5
CASNRTNQPQHF
TGTGCCAGCAATAGGACGAATCAGCCCCAGCATTTT
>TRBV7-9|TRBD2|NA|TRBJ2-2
CASSSPWGRAGGELFF
TGTGCCAGCAGCTCGCCGTGGGGGAGGGCCGGCGGGGAGCTGTTTTTT
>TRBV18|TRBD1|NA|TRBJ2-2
CASSPKQGLTGELFF
TGTGCCAGCTCGCCTAAACAGGGGTTGACCGGGGAGCTGTTTTTT
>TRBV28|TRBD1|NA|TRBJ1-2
CASRSGGYYGYTF
TGTGCCAGCAGATCAGGGGGTTACTATGGCTACACCTTC
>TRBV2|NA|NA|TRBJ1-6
CASSEQSVGATLHF
TGTGCCAGCAGTGAACAATCAGTAGGGGCGACCCTCCACTTT
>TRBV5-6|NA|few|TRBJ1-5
CASSLGLQPNQPQHF
TGTGCCAGCAGCTTGGGTCTGCAGCCCAATCAGCCCCAGCATTTT
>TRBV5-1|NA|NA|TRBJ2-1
CASSPNLQGHNEQFF
TGCGCCAGCAGCCCGAACCTCCAGGGGCACAATGAGCAGTTCTTC
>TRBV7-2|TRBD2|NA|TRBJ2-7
CASTPALRGWEGVRGEQYF
TGTGCCAGCACCCCGGCCCTGAGGGGCTGGGAGGGTGTTCGTGGCGAGCAGTACTTC
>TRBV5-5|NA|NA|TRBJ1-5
CASSLRQGNSNQPQHF
TGTGCCAGCAGCTTGAGGCAGGGAAATAGCAATCAGCCCCAGCATTTT
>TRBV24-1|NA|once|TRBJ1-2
CATSDPGTANYGYTF
TGTGCCACCAGTGATCCCGGGACGGCTAACTATGGCTACACCTTC
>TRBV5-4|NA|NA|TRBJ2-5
CASSRLSALETQYF
TGTGCCAGCAGCCGCTTATCCGCCCTGGAGACCCAGTACTTC
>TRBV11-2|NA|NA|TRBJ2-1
CASSRTSGTGGYNEQFF
TGTGCCAGCAGCCGCACTTCGGGGACTGGAGGCTACAATGAGCAGTTCTTC
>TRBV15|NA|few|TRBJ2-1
CATSRDRLDNEQFF
TGTGCCACCAGCAGAGATCGCCTTGACAATGAGCAGTTCTTC
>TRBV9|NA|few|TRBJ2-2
CASSSANTGELFF
TGTGCCAGCAGCTCGGCTAACACCGGGGAGCTGTTTTTT
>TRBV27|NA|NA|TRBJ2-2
CASSPRELFF
TGTGCCAGCAGCCCACGGGAGCTGTTTTTT
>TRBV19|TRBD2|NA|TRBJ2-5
CASSKAGERSETQYF
TGTGCCAGTAGTAAGGCGGGAGAACGCAGTGAGACCCAGTACTTC
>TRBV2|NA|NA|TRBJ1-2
CASSMHRGTNYGYTF
TGTGCCAGCAGCATGCACCGCGGTACTAACTATGGCTACACCTTC
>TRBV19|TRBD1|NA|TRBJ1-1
CASRRLPGQGNTEAFF
TGTGCCAGTAGGAGACTCCCGGGACAGGGGAACACTGAAGCTTTCTTT
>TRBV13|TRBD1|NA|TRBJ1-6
CASSLWQGAGSPLHF
TGTGCCAGCAGCTTATGGCAGGGGGCTGGGTCACCCCTCCACTTT
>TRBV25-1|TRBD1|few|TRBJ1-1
CASSEYGTVNTEAFF
TGTGCCAGCAGTGAATATGGGACAGTGAACACTGAAGCTTTCTTT
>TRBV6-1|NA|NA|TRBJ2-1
CASSSSGSYNEQFF
TGTGCCAGCAGTTCCTCGGGCTCCTACAATGAGCAGTTCTTC
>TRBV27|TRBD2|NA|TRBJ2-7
CASSSAGVHEQYF
TGTGCCAGCAGTTCCGCGGGGGTCCACGAGCAGTACTTC
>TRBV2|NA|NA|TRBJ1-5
CASTQRGTYSNQPQHF
TGTGCCAGCACCCAAAGAGGGACCTATAGCAATCAGCCCCAGCATTTT
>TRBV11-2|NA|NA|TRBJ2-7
CASSSIRTPEQYF
TGTGCCAGCAGCTCCATAAGGACACCTGAGCAGTACTTC
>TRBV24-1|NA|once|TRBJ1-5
CATSPGSNQPQHF
TGTGCCACCAGCCCAGGCAGCAATCAGCCCCAGCATTTT
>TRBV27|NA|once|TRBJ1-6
CASSLELSGGTYNSPLHF
TGTGCCAGCAGTTTAGAGTTATCGGGGGGGACCTATAATTCACCCCTCCACTTT
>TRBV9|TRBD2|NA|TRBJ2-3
CASSAHPDPGIAGPTDTQYF
TGTGCCAGCAGCGCACACCCCGACCCCGGGATAGCGGGACCCACAGATACGCAGTATTTT
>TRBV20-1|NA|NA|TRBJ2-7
CSAIKNGQQYF
TGCAGTGCTATAAAAAACGGACAGCAGTACTTC
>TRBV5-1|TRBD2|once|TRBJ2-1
CASTSGMVSYNEQFF
TGCGCCAGCACTAGCGGGATGGTCTCCTACAATGAGCAGTTCTTC
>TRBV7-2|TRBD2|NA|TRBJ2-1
CASSLGTSGRAVRNEQFF
TGTGCCAGCAGCTTAGGGACTAGCGGGAGGGCCGTTAGGAATGAGCAGTTCTTC
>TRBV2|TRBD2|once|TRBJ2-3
CASSEARTSWGEDTQYF
TGTGCCAGCAGTGAAGCTCGGACTAGTTGGGGCGAAGATACGCAGTATTTT
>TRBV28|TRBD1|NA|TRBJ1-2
CASSLGLTGAFRDGYTF
TGTGCCAGCAGTTTAGGCCTTACAGGGGCCTTTAGGGATGGCTACACCTTC
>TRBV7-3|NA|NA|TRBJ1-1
CASSLTSGTYTEAFF
TGTGCCAGCAGCTTAACCAGCGGGACATACACTGAAGCTTTCTTT
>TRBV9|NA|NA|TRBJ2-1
CASSPDPRGKDNEQFF
TGTGCCAGCAGCCCCGACCCCAGGGGTAAAGACAATGAGCAGTTCTTC
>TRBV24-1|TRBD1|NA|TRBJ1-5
CATSDRGQGRIDSNQPQHF
TGTGCCACCAGTGACCGAGGACAGGGAAGGATCGATAGCAATCAGCCCCAGCATTTT
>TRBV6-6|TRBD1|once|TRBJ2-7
CASSKGTGGKYEQYF
TGTGCCAGCAGTAAAGGGACAGGGGGCAAGTACGAGCAGTACTTC
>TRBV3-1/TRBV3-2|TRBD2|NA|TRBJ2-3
CASSQWGTSGAGTDTQYF
TGTGCCAGCAGCCAATGGGGGACTAGCGGGGCTGGGACAGATACGCAGTATTTT
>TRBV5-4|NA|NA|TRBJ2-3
CASSSGRITDTQYF
TGTGCCAGCAGTTCCGGGAGAATCACGGATACGCAGTATTTT
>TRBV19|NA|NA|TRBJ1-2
CASSIDGAGALIYGYTF
TGTGCCAGTAGTATAGATGGCGCGGGGGCACTGATCTATGGCTACACCTTC
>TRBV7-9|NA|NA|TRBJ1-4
CASSSGGREKLFF
TGTGCCAGCAGCTCCGGGGGGAGGGAAAAACTGTTTTTT
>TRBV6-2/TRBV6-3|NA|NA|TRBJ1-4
CASSGVTEKLFF
TGTGCCAGCAGCGGGGTAACCGAAAAACTGTTTTTT
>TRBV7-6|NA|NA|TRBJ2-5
CASSLMRGETQYF
TGTGCCAGCAGCTTAATGAGGGGAGAGACCCAGTACTTC
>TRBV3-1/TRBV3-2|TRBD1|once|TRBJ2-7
CASSQGQGALPYEQYF
TGTGCCAGCAGCCAAGGCCAGGGGGCGCTCCCCTACGAGCAGTACTTC
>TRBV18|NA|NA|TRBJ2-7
CASSRLGSDYEQYF
TGTGCCAGCTCCCGGTTAGGTTCCGACTACGAGCAGTACTTC